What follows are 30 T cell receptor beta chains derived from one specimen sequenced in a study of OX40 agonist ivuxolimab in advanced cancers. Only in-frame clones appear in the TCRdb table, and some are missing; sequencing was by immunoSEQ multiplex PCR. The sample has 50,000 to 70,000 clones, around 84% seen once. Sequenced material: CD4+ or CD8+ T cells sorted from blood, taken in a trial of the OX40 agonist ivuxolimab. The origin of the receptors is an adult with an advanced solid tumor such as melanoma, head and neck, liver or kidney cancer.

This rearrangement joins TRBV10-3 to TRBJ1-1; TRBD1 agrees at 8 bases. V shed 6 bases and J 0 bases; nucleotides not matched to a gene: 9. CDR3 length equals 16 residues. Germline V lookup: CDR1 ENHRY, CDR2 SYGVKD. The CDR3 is CAISGTGPFMNTEAFF. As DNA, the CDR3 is TGTGCCATCAGCGGGACAGGACCTTTTATGAACACTGAAGCTTTCTTT.

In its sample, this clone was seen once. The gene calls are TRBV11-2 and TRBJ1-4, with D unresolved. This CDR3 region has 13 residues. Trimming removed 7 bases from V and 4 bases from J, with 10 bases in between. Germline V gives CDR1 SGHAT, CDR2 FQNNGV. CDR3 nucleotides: TGTGCCAGCACCCAACCCCTTAATGAAAAACTGTTTTTT. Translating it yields CASTQPLNEKLFF.

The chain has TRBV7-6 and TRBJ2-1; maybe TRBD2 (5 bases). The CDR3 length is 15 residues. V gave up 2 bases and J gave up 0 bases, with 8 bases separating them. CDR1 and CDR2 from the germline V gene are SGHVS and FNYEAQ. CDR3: CASSLSGSSYNEQFF. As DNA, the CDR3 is TGTGCCAGCAGCTTAAGTGGGAGCTCCTACAATGAGCAGTTCTTC.

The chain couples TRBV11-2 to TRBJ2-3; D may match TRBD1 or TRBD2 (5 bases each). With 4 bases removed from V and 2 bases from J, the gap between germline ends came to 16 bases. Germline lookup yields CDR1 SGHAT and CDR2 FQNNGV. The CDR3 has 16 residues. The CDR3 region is CASSYLPPGTTDTQYF. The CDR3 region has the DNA TGTGCCAGCAGCTACCTCCCCCCAGGGACCACAGATACGCAGTATTTT.

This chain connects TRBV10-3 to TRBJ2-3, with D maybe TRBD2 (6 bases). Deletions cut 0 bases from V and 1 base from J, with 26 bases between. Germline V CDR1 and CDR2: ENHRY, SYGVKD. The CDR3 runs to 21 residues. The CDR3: CAISESLSTRLFRGGTDTQYF. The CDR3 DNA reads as TGTGCCATCAGTGAGTCTCTTTCTACCCGCCTCTTCCGCGGGGGCACAGATACGCAGTATTTT.

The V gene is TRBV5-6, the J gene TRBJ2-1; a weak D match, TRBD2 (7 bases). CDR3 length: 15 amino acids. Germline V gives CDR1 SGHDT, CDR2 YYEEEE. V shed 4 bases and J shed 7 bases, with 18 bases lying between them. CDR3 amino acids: CASSRGGQGRNEQFF. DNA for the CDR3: TGTGCCAGCAGCAGGGGGGGGCAGGGAAGGAATGAGCAGTTCTTC.

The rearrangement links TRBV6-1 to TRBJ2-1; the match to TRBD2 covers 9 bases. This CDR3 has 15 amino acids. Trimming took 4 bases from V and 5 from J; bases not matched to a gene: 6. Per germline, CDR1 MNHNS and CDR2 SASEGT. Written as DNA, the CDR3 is TGTGCCAGCAGTGGATTGGCTAGCGGGAACAATGAGCAGTTCTTC. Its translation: CASSGLASGNNEQFF.

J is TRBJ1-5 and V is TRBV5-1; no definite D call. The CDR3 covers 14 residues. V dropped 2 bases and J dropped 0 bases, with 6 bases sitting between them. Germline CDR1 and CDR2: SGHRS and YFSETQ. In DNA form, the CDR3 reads TGCGCCAGCAGCTTTGGAGATAGCAATCAGCCCCAGCATTTT. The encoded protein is CASSFGDSNQPQHF.

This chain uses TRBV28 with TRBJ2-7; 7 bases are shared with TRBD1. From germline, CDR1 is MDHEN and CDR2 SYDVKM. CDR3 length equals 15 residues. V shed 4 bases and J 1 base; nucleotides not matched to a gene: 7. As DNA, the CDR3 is TGTGCCAGCAGTTCGGGACAGAGGCCTTCCTACGAGCAGTACTTC. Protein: CASSSGQRPSYEQYF.

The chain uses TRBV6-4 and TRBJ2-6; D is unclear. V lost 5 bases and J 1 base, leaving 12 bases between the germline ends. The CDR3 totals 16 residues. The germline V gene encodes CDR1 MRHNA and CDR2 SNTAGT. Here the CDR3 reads CASSPRIHSGANVLTF. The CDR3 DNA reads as TGTGCCAGCAGTCCCCGGATTCATTCTGGGGCCAACGTCCTGACTTTC.

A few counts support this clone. CDR3 nucleotides: TGTGCCAGCAGTTTGTTAGCAGGGAACACTGAAGCTTTCTTT. Translation: CASSLLAGNTEAFF. This sequence joins TRBV28 and TRBJ1-1, with D hard to call. The CDR3 is made up of 14 amino acids. The V end was cut by 3 bases, the J end by 1 base, with 9 bases between. Germline V lookup: CDR1 MDHEN, CDR2 SYDVKM.

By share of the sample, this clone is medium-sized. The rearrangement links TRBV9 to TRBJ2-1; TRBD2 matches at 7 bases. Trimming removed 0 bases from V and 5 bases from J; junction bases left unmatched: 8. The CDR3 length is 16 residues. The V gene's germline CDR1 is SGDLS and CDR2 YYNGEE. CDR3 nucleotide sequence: TGTGCCAGCAGCGTAGGCCCGGGCGGGGGAGACAATGAGCAGTTCTTC. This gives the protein CASSVGPGGGDNEQFF.

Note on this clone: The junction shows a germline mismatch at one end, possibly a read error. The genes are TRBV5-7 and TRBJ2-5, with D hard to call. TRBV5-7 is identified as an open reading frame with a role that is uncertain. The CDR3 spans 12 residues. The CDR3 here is CASRLGLETQYF. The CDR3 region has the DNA TGCGCCAGCAGACTCGGGCTTGAGACCCAGTACTTC.

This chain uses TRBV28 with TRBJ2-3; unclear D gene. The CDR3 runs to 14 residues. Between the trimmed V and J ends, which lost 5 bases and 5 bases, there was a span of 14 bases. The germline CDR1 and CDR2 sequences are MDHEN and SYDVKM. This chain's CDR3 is CASSPHTEVDTQYF. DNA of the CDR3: TGTGCCAGCAGTCCCCACACCGAGGTAGATACGCAGTATTTT.

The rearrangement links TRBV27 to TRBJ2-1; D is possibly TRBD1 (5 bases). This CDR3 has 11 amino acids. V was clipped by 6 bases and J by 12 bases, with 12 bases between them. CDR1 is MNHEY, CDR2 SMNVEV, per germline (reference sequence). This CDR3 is CASSLGQGQFF. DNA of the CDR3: TGTGCCAGCAGCCTGGGCCAGGGGCAGTTCTTC.

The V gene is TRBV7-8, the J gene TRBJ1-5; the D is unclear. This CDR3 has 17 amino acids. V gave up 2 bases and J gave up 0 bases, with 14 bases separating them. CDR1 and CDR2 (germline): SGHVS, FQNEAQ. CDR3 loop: CASSLRRDLYSNQPQHF. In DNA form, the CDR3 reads TGTGCCAGCAGCTTAAGGCGAGACCTATATAGCAATCAGCCCCAGCATTTT.

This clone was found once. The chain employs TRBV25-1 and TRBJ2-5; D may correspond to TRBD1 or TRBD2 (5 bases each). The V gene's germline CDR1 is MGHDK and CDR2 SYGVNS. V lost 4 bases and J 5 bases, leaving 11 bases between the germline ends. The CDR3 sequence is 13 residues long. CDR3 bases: TGTGCCAGCAGTGGACCATGGGGGGAGACCCAGTACTTC. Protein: CASSGPWGETQYF.

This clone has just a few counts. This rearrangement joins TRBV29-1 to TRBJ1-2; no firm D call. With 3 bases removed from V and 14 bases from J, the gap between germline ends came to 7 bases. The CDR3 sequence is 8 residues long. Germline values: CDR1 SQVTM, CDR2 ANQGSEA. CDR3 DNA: TGCAGCGTTGAGGGAGCGACCTTC. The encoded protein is CSVEGATF.

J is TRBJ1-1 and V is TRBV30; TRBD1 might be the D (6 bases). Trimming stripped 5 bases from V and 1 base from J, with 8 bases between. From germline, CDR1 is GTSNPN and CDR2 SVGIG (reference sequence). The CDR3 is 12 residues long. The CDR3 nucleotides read TGTGCCTGGGGACAGCGGAACACTGAAGCTTTCTTT. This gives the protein CAWGQRNTEAFF.

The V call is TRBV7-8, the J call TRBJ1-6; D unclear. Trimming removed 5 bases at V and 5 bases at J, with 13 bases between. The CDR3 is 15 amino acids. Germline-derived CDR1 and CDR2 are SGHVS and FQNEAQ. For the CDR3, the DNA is TGTGCCAGCAGCCATACAGTGGGTAATAATTCACCCCTCCACTTT. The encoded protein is CASSHTVGNNSPLHF.

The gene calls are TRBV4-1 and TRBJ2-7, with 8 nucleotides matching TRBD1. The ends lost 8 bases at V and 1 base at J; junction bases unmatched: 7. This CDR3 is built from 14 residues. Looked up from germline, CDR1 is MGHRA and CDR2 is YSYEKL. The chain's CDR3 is CASGLTGGSYEQYF. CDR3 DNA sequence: TGCGCCAGCGGACTTACAGGGGGTTCCTACGAGCAGTACTTC.

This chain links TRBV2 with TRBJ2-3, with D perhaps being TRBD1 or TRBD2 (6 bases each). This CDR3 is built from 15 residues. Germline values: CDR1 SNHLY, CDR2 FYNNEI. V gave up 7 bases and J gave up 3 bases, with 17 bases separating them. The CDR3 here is CASTQGRFITDTQYF. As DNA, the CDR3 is TGTGCCAGCACCCAGGGGAGGTTTATTACAGATACGCAGTATTTT.

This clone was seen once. As DNA, the CDR3 is TGTGCCACCAGCGGAACGATTACAAGTGAGCAGTTCTTC. Its translation is CATSGTITSEQFF. The V and J genes are TRBV15 and TRBJ2-1; no clear D gene. There are 13 residues in the CDR3. Germline V lookup: CDR1 LNHNV, CDR2 YYDKDF (reference sequence). Trimming left V 5 bases short and J 9 bases short, with 14 bases between.

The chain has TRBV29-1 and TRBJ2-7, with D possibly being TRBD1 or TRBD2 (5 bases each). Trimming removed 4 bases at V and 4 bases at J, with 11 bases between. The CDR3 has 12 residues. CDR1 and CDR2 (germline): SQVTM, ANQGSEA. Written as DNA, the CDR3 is TGCAGCGTTGGACGGGGCCCATACGAGCAGTACTTC. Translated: CSVGRGPYEQYF.

CDR3 residues: CASSLVGQRTYEQYF. CDR3 nucleotides: TGTGCCAGCAGCTTAGTTGGACAGAGAACCTACGAGCAGTACTTC. This chain joins TRBV7-9 and TRBJ2-7; D possibly corresponds to TRBD1 (6 bases). Trimming cost V 1 base and J 2 bases, with 12 bases left between them. In germline, CDR1 is SEHNR, CDR2 FQNEAQ (reference sequence). The CDR3 sequence is 15 residues long. Filled out from reference TRBV7-9 and TRBJ2-7, the complete variable domain reads DTGVSQNPRHKITKRGQNVTFRCDPISEHNRLYWYRQTLGQGPEFLTYFQNEAQLEKSRLLSDRFSAERPKGSFSTLEIQRTEQGDSAMYLCASSLVGQRTYEQYFGPGTRLTVT.

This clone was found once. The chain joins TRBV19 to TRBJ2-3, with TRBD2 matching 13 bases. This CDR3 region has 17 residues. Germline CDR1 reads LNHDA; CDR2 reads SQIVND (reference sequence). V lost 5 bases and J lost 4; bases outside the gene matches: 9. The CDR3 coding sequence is TGTGCCAGTAGTTTTGGACTAGCGGGAGCTTTTGCAGATACGCAGTATTTT. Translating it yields CASSFGLAGAFADTQYF.

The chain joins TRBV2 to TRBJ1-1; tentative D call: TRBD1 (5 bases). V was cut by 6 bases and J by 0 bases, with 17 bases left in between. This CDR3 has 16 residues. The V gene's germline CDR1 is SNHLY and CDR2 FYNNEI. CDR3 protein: CASRDDRGNMNTEAFF. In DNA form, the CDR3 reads TGTGCCAGCAGGGATGACAGAGGAAACATGAACACTGAAGCTTTCTTT.

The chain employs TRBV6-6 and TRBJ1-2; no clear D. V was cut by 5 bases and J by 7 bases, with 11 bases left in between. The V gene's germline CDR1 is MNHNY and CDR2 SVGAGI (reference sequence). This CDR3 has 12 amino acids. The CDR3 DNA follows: TGTGCCAGCAGTCTGGAAGGTCTTGGCTACACCTTC. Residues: CASSLEGLGYTF.

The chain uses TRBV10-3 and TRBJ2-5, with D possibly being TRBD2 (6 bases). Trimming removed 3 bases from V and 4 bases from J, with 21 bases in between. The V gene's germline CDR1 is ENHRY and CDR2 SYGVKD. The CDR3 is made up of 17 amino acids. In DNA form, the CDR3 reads TGTGCCATCAGTGACCAGAAACTCGTCTCGGGGGTAGAGACCCAGTACTTC. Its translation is CAISDQKLVSGVETQYF.

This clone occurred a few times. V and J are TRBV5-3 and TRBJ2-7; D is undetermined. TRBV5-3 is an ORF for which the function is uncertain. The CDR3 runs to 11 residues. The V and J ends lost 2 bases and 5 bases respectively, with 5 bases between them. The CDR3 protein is CARSLGDEQYF. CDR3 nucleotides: TGTGCCAGAAGCTTAGGCGACGAGCAGTACTTC.